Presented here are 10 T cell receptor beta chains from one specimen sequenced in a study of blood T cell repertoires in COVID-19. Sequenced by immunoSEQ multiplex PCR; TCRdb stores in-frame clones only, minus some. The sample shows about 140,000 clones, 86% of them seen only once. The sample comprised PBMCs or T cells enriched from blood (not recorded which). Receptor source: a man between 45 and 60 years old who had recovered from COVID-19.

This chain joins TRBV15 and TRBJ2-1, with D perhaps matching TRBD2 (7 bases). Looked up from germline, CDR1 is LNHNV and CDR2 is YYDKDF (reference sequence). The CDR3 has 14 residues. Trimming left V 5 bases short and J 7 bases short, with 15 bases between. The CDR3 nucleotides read TGTGCCACCAGCCGAGGGGGGGTAGGTAATGAGCAGTTCTTC. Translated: CATSRGGVGNEQFF. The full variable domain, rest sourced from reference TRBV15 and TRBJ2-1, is DAMVIQNPRYQVTQFGKPVTLSCSQTLNHNVMYWYQQKSSQAPKLLFHYYDKDFNNEADTPDNFQSRRPNTSFCFLDIRSPGLGDTAMYLCATSRGGVGNEQFFGPGTRLTVL.

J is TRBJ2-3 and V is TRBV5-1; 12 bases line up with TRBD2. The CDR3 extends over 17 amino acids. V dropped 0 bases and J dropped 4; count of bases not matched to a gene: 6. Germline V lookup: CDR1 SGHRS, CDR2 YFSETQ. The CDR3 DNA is TGCGCCAGCAGCTTGGCGCTAGCGGGGGGGATTTCAGATACGCAGTATTTT. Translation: CASSLALAGGISDTQYF. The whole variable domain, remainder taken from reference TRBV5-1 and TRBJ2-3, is KAGVTQTPRYLIKTRGQQVTLSCSPISGHRSVSWYQQTPGQGLQFLFEYFSETQRNKGNFPGRFSGRQFSNSRSEMNVSTLELGDSALYLCASSLALAGGISDTQYFGPGTRLTVL.

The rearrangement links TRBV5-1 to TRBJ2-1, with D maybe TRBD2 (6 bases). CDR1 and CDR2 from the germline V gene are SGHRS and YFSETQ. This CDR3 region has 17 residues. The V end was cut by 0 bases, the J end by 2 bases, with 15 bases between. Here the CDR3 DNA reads TGCGCCAGCAGCTTGGAAAGCCACCGGGGGACCTACAATGAGCAGTTCTTC. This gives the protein CASSLESHRGTYNEQFF. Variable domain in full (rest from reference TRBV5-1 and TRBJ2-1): KAGVTQTPRYLIKTRGQQVTLSCSPISGHRSVSWYQQTPGQGLQFLFEYFSETQRNKGNFPGRFSGRQFSNSRSEMNVSTLELGDSALYLCASSLESHRGTYNEQFFGPGTRLTVL.

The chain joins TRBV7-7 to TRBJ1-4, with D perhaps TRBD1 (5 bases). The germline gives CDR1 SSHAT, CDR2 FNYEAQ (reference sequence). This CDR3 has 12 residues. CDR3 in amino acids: CAQGVTNEKLFF. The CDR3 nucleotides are TGTGCTCAAGGGGTCACTAATGAAAAACTGTTTTTT.

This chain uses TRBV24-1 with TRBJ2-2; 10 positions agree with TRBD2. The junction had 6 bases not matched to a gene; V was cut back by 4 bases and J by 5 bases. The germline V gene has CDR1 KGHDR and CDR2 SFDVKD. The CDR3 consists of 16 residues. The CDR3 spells CATSDPSGSSTGELFF. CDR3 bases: TGTGCCACCAGTGACCCTAGCGGGAGCTCTACCGGGGAGCTGTTTTTT.

Here the CDR3 DNA reads TGTGCCACCACCGAATATGACTCAGGGTCTTACACCGGGGAGCTGTTTTTT. It specifies CATTEYDSGSYTGELFF. The chain carries TRBV24-1 and TRBJ2-2, with D perhaps matching TRBD1 (5 bases). In germline, CDR1 is KGHDR, CDR2 SFDVKD. Trimming shortened V by 8 bases and J by 3 bases, and 21 bases separated the two germline ends. The CDR3 runs to 17 residues.

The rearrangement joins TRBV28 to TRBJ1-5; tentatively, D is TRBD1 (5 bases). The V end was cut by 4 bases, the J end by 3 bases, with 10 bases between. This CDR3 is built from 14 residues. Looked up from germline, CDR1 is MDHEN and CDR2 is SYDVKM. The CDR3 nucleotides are TGTGCCAGCAGTTCCGCGACAGTCAATCAGCCCCAGCATTTT. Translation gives CASSSATVNQPQHF.

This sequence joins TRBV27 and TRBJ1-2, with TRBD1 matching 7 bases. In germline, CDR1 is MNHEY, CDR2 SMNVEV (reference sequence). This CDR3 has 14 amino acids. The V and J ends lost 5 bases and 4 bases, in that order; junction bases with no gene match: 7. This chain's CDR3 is CASSKTGTVYGYTF. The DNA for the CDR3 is TGTGCCAGCAGTAAAACCGGGACAGTCTATGGCTACACCTTC.

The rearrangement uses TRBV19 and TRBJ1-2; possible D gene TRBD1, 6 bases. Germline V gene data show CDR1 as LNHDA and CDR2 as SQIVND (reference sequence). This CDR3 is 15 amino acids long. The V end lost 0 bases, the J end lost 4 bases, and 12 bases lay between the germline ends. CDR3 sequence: CASSIDWQGSYGYTF. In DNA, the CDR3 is TGTGCCAGTAGTATAGATTGGCAGGGGTCCTATGGCTACACCTTC. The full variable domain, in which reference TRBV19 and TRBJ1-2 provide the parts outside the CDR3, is DGGITQSPKYLFRKEGQNVTLSCEQNLNHDAMYWYRQDPGQGLRLIYYSQIVNDFQKGDIAEGYSVSREKKESFPLTVTSAQKNPTAFYLCASSIDWQGSYGYTFGSGTRLTVV.

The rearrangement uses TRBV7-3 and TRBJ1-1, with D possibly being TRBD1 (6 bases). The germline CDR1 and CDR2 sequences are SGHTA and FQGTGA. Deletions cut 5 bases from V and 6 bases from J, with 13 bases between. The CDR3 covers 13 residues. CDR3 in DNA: TGTGCCAGCAGCCCCACAGGGTTACCTGAAGCTTTCTTT. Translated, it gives CASSPTGLPEAFF.